This is a list of T cell receptor beta chains from one sample in a study of blood T cell repertoires in COVID-19. Only in-frame clones appear in the TCRdb table, and some are missing; sequencing was by immunoSEQ multiplex PCR. The sample shows 200,000 to 300,000 clones, 88% of them seen only once. Sequencing input: peripheral blood. These receptors were obtained from a man in his sixties who had recovered from COVID-19. Both conserved end residues are part of each CDR3. The D gene is left open where the match is weak. Rows give clone size only sometimes, using once, few, many, or a class for an expanded clone.

v_call: TRBV4-1; d_call: TRBD1; j_call: TRBJ2-7; clone_size: -; cdr3_nt: TGCGCCAGCAGCCCATCCCGGACAGGACTCTCCTACGAGCAGTACTTC; cdr3_aa: CASSPSRTGLSYEQYF
v_call: TRBV19; d_call: TRBD1; j_call: TRBJ2-4; clone_size: -; cdr3_nt: TGTGCCAGTAGTATCACAGGGGGAAACATTCAGTACTTC; cdr3_aa: CASSITGGNIQYF
v_call: TRBV7-3; d_call: TRBD2; j_call: TRBJ2-1; clone_size: -; cdr3_nt: TGTGCCAGCAGCTTGATCGGGACTAGCGGCAACGATGAGCAGTTCTTC; cdr3_aa: CASSLIGTSGNDEQFF
v_call: TRBV2; d_call: -; j_call: TRBJ2-3; clone_size: once; cdr3_nt: TGTGCCAGCAGTCCAGGGGTTGGAACAGATACGCAGTATTTT; cdr3_aa: CASSPGVGTDTQYF
v_call: TRBV27; d_call: TRBD1; j_call: TRBJ2-2; clone_size: -; cdr3_nt: TGTGCCAGCAGACCCCTTACCGGGACAGGAGACACCGGGGAGCTGTTTTTT; cdr3_aa: CASRPLTGTGDTGELFF
v_call: TRBV6-5; d_call: -; j_call: TRBJ2-1; clone_size: -; cdr3_nt: TGTGCCAGCAGTTATCTGGACGGGAGTTACAATGAGCAGTTCTTC; cdr3_aa: CASSYLDGSYNEQFF
v_call: TRBV5-4; d_call: -; j_call: TRBJ2-5; clone_size: -; cdr3_nt: TGTGCCAGCAGCTTGGTTCCGGAAGAGACCCAGTACTTC; cdr3_aa: CASSLVPEETQYF
v_call: TRBV14; d_call: -; j_call: TRBJ1-2; clone_size: -; cdr3_nt: TGTGCCAGCAGCCAGGGAACAGGGATCTATGGCTACACCTTC; cdr3_aa: CASSQGTGIYGYTF
v_call: TRBV28; d_call: TRBD1; j_call: TRBJ2-7; clone_size: -; cdr3_nt: TGTGCCAGCAGACTGACAGGGGTGAGGGAGCAGTACTTC; cdr3_aa: CASRLTGVREQYF
v_call: TRBV24-1; d_call: -; j_call: TRBJ2-5; clone_size: -; cdr3_nt: TGTGCCACCAGTGATTTGAGAAGCGGATCAGAGACCCAGTACTTC; cdr3_aa: CATSDLRSGSETQYF
v_call: TRBV18; d_call: -; j_call: TRBJ2-3; clone_size: -; cdr3_nt: TGTGCCAGCTCACAACACCCGGGGGACACAGATACGCAGTATTTT; cdr3_aa: CASSQHPGDTDTQYF
v_call: TRBV6-1; d_call: -; j_call: TRBJ2-4; clone_size: once; cdr3_nt: TGTGCCAGCAGTGAACGGGGTGTAGCCAAAAACATTCAGTACTTC; cdr3_aa: CASSERGVAKNIQYF
v_call: TRBV6-5; d_call: -; j_call: TRBJ2-5; clone_size: once; cdr3_nt: TGTGCCAGCAGTTACGTAGGGGGGACCCAGTACTTC; cdr3_aa: CASSYVGGTQYF
v_call: TRBV15; d_call: -; j_call: TRBJ1-5; clone_size: -; cdr3_nt: TGTGCCACCAGCAGAGGGACAGCTAATCAGCCCCAGCATTTT; cdr3_aa: CATSRGTANQPQHF
v_call: TRBV5-1; d_call: -; j_call: TRBJ2-7; clone_size: -; cdr3_nt: TGCGCCAGCAGCTTGGCCGGAGCCAACTACGAGCAGTACTTC; cdr3_aa: CASSLAGANYEQYF
v_call: TRBV7-6; d_call: -; j_call: TRBJ2-1; clone_size: -; cdr3_nt: TGTGCCAGCAGCTTAGTTGTAGGGGCGTACAATGAGCAGTTCTTC; cdr3_aa: CASSLVVGAYNEQFF
v_call: TRBV6-5; d_call: TRBD2; j_call: TRBJ2-1; clone_size: -; cdr3_nt: TGTGCCAGCAGTCTTCTAGCGGGGGGGAGCAATGAGCAGTTCTTC; cdr3_aa: CASSLLAGGSNEQFF
v_call: TRBV5-1; d_call: -; j_call: TRBJ1-6; clone_size: few; cdr3_nt: TGCGCCAGCAGCTGGGAGCTCGGGGAAATAAGTTCACCCCTCCACTTT; cdr3_aa: CASSWELGEISSPLHF
v_call: TRBV5-6; d_call: -; j_call: TRBJ2-7; clone_size: -; cdr3_nt: TGTGCCAGCAGCTTGGACCCTCAGGTGCAGTACTTC; cdr3_aa: CASSLDPQVQYF
v_call: TRBV6-5; d_call: TRBD2; j_call: TRBJ2-1; clone_size: -; cdr3_nt: TGTGCCAGCAGGGGGGAGGGCTCCTACAATGAGCAGTTCTTC; cdr3_aa: CASRGEGSYNEQFF
v_call: TRBV3-1/TRBV3-2; d_call: TRBD1; j_call: TRBJ1-1; clone_size: -; cdr3_nt: TGTGCCAGCAGCTCGGGACAGGGGTCCACTGAAGCTTTCTTT; cdr3_aa: CASSSGQGSTEAFF
v_call: TRBV6-4; d_call: TRBD2; j_call: TRBJ2-7; clone_size: -; cdr3_nt: TGTGCCAGCGATAGCGGGGGCCGAAACTACGAGCAGTACTTC; cdr3_aa: CASDSGGRNYEQYF
v_call: TRBV12-5; d_call: TRBD1; j_call: TRBJ1-5; clone_size: -; cdr3_nt: TGTGCTAGTGGCCAAGAACCGGGACAGGGCTTAACGCCCCAGCATTTT; cdr3_aa: CASGQEPGQGLTPQHF
v_call: TRBV4-1; d_call: -; j_call: TRBJ1-4; clone_size: -; cdr3_nt: TGCGCCAGCAGCCAAGACGAGGCGTCGCCCGGAGGAATTAATGAAAAACTGTTTTTT; cdr3_aa: CASSQDEASPGGINEKLFF
v_call: TRBV4-2; d_call: -; j_call: TRBJ2-7; clone_size: -; cdr3_nt: TGTGCCAGCAGCCCCCGCTCAGGGCACGAGCAGTACTTC; cdr3_aa: CASSPRSGHEQYF
v_call: TRBV9; d_call: -; j_call: TRBJ2-3; clone_size: -; cdr3_nt: TGTGCCAGCAGCGTAGTAGCAGATACGCAGTATTTT; cdr3_aa: CASSVVADTQYF
v_call: TRBV5-1; d_call: TRBD2; j_call: TRBJ2-1; clone_size: -; cdr3_nt: TGCGCCAGCAGCACCGGGACTAGCGGGGACTACAATGAGCAGTTCTTC; cdr3_aa: CASSTGTSGDYNEQFF
v_call: TRBV7-3; d_call: -; j_call: TRBJ1-3; clone_size: -; cdr3_nt: TGTGCCAGCAGCTTGTGGCAGGGCTCTGGAAACACCATATATTTT; cdr3_aa: CASSLWQGSGNTIYF
v_call: TRBV6-1; d_call: TRBD1; j_call: TRBJ1-4; clone_size: -; cdr3_nt: TGTGCCAGCAGTGAAAAGGGAGACAGGGAATTGGGGAAACTGTTTTTT; cdr3_aa: CASSEKGDRELGKLFF
v_call: TRBV27; d_call: -; j_call: TRBJ2-5; clone_size: -; cdr3_nt: TGTGCCAGCAGCCTCGAACAGGGTCGAGAGACCCAGTACTTC; cdr3_aa: CASSLEQGRETQYF
v_call: TRBV19; d_call: -; j_call: TRBJ1-5; clone_size: -; cdr3_nt: TGTGCCAGTAGTCTCGGGGATCTCAATCAGCCCCAGCATTTT; cdr3_aa: CASSLGDLNQPQHF
v_call: TRBV11-2; d_call: -; j_call: TRBJ1-4; clone_size: -; cdr3_nt: TGTGCCAGCAGCTTAGGAGGACGGGGAGGGGCTTTTAATGAAAAACTGTTTTTT; cdr3_aa: CASSLGGRGGAFNEKLFF
v_call: TRBV7-2; d_call: TRBD2; j_call: TRBJ2-5; clone_size: -; cdr3_nt: TGTGCCAGCAGCCTAGGACTAGCGGGGGCAGAGACCCAGTACTTC; cdr3_aa: CASSLGLAGAETQYF
v_call: TRBV7-3; d_call: -; j_call: TRBJ1-6; clone_size: -; cdr3_nt: TGTGCCAGCAGCACACAGGGAAACTCACCCCTCCACTTT; cdr3_aa: CASSTQGNSPLHF
v_call: TRBV9; d_call: TRBD2; j_call: TRBJ2-1; clone_size: -; cdr3_nt: TGTGCCAGCAGCGTAGTCCCCAGCGGGGGGAGAGAGCAGTTCTTC; cdr3_aa: CASSVVPSGGREQFF
v_call: TRBV10-1; d_call: -; j_call: TRBJ2-7; clone_size: -; cdr3_nt: TGCGCCAGCAGTGCGGGTCCCTACGAGCAGTACTTC; cdr3_aa: CASSAGPYEQYF
v_call: TRBV3-1/TRBV3-2; d_call: TRBD2; j_call: TRBJ2-3; clone_size: -; cdr3_nt: TGTGCCAGCAGCCAAGAGACACTAGCGGGGCGTGCGCATACGCAGTATTTT; cdr3_aa: CASSQETLAGRAHTQYF
v_call: TRBV6-1; d_call: -; j_call: TRBJ1-1; clone_size: -; cdr3_nt: TGTGCCAGCAGTGAATCGCGGCGACTGAACACTGAAGCTTTCTTT; cdr3_aa: CASSESRRLNTEAFF
v_call: TRBV24-1; d_call: -; j_call: TRBJ1-6; clone_size: -; cdr3_nt: TGTGCCGGAAGGCAGGGCGCCGTCAGCTCCTATAATTCACCCCTCCACTTT; cdr3_aa: CAGRQGAVSSYNSPLHF
v_call: TRBV11-3; d_call: TRBD1; j_call: TRBJ2-1; clone_size: -; cdr3_nt: TGTGCCAGCAGCTTAGGAGGGGGCCCCGACAATGAGCAGTTCTTC; cdr3_aa: CASSLGGGPDNEQFF
v_call: TRBV7-3; d_call: -; j_call: TRBJ1-1; clone_size: -; cdr3_nt: TGTGCCAGCAGCTTGGGGGCAGCGAACACTGAAGCTTTCTTT; cdr3_aa: CASSLGAANTEAFF
v_call: TRBV30; d_call: -; j_call: TRBJ1-1; clone_size: -; cdr3_nt: TGTGCCCTACGACGGGGGAACACTGAAGCTTTCTTT; cdr3_aa: CALRRGNTEAFF
v_call: TRBV5-1; d_call: -; j_call: TRBJ2-7; clone_size: once; cdr3_nt: TGCGCCAGCAGCTTGGATTCCCCGGGGAACGAGCAGTACTTC; cdr3_aa: CASSLDSPGNEQYF
v_call: TRBV5-1; d_call: -; j_call: TRBJ2-5; clone_size: -; cdr3_nt: TGCGCCAGCAGGAGTACTCTGCAAGAGACCCAGTACTTC; cdr3_aa: CASRSTLQETQYF
v_call: TRBV5-5; d_call: TRBD1; j_call: TRBJ1-5; clone_size: -; cdr3_nt: TGTGCCAGCAGCGCGCGACAGGGGTCGAATCAGCCCCAGCATTTT; cdr3_aa: CASSARQGSNQPQHF
v_call: TRBV5-1; d_call: TRBD2; j_call: TRBJ2-5; clone_size: -; cdr3_nt: TGCGCCAGCAGCTCCGGACTAGCGGCCCCACAAGAGACCCAGTACTTC; cdr3_aa: CASSSGLAAPQETQYF
v_call: TRBV5-4; d_call: -; j_call: TRBJ1-6; clone_size: -; cdr3_nt: TGTGCCAGCAGCCATCCGACAGAATATAATTCACCCCTCCACTTT; cdr3_aa: CASSHPTEYNSPLHF
v_call: TRBV19; d_call: -; j_call: TRBJ1-5; clone_size: -; cdr3_nt: TGTGCCAGTAGTGAGAGGAATAGCAATCAGCCCCAGCATTTT; cdr3_aa: CASSERNSNQPQHF
v_call: TRBV4-1; d_call: -; j_call: TRBJ1-2; clone_size: -; cdr3_nt: TGCGCCAGCAGCCAAGTATCAGTTAACTATGGCTACACCTTC; cdr3_aa: CASSQVSVNYGYTF
v_call: TRBV5-1; d_call: -; j_call: TRBJ1-5; clone_size: few; cdr3_nt: TGCGCCAGCAGCTTGGGGGCCGGGACACATAGCAATCAGCCCCAGCATTTT; cdr3_aa: CASSLGAGTHSNQPQHF
v_call: TRBV5-6; d_call: TRBD1; j_call: TRBJ1-2; clone_size: -; cdr3_nt: TGTGCCAGCAGCCGACCCACAGGGGGCTCCGGTTATGGCTACACCTTC; cdr3_aa: CASSRPTGGSGYGYTF
v_call: TRBV5-4; d_call: TRBD1; j_call: TRBJ1-1; clone_size: -; cdr3_nt: TGTGCCAGCGCCGCAAGTGGGACAGGGAACACTGAAGCTTTCTTT; cdr3_aa: CASAASGTGNTEAFF
v_call: TRBV5-6; d_call: TRBD2; j_call: TRBJ2-3; clone_size: -; cdr3_nt: TGTGCCAGCAGCTACACGGGACTAGCAGAACCCTCTAGCACAGATACGCAGTATTTT; cdr3_aa: CASSYTGLAEPSSTDTQYF
v_call: TRBV6-5; d_call: -; j_call: TRBJ1-6; clone_size: -; cdr3_nt: TGTGCCAGCAGACCCAGTGGCTCCTATAATTCACCCCTCCACTTT; cdr3_aa: CASRPSGSYNSPLHF
v_call: TRBV6-1; d_call: TRBD2; j_call: TRBJ2-1; clone_size: -; cdr3_nt: TGTGCCAGCAGTGACCGAAGCGGGGGGGCCAGGAATGAGCAGTTCTTC; cdr3_aa: CASSDRSGGARNEQFF
v_call: TRBV19; d_call: TRBD2; j_call: TRBJ2-4; clone_size: -; cdr3_nt: TGTGCCAGTAGTATCGAGCGGGGGGGCTGGAACATTCAGTACTTC; cdr3_aa: CASSIERGGWNIQYF
v_call: TRBV7-3; d_call: TRBD2; j_call: TRBJ2-5; clone_size: -; cdr3_nt: TGTGCCAGCAGCTTAATGGCTAGCGGGGGGGCTCAAGAGACCCAGTACTTC; cdr3_aa: CASSLMASGGAQETQYF
v_call: TRBV13; d_call: TRBD2; j_call: TRBJ2-3; clone_size: -; cdr3_nt: TGTGCCAGCAGCTTCCTAGCGGGGGATAGCACAGATACGCAGTATTTT; cdr3_aa: CASSFLAGDSTDTQYF
v_call: TRBV19; d_call: TRBD1; j_call: TRBJ1-4; clone_size: once; cdr3_nt: TGTGCCAGTAGAACAGGGGGCTCTAATGAAAAACTGTTTTTT; cdr3_aa: CASRTGGSNEKLFF